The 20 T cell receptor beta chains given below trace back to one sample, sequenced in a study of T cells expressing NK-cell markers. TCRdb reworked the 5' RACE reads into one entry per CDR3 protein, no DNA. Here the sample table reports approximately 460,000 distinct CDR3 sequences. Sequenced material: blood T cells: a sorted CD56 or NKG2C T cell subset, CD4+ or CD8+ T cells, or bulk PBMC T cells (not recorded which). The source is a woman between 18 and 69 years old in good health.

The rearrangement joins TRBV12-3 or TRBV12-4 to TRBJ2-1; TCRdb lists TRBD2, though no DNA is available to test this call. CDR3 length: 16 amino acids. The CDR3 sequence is CASSPGYGGAYNEQFF.

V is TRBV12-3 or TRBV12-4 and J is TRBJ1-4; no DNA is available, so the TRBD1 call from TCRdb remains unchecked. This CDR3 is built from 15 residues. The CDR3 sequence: CASSEPGRGNEKLFF.

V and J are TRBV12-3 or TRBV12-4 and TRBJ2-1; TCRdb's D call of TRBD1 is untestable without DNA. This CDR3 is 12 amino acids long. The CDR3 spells CASRSQGVEQFF.

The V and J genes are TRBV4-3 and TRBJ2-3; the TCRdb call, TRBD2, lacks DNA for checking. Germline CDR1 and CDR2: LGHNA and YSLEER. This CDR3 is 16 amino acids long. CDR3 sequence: CASSQEADGWEHTQYF.

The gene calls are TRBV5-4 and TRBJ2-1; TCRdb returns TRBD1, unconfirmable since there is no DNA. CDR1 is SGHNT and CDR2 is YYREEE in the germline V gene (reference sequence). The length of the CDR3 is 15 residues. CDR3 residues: CASSPPGQGFNEQFF.

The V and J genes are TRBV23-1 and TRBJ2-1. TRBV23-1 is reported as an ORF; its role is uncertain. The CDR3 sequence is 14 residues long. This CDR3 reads CASSQSLPHNEQFF.

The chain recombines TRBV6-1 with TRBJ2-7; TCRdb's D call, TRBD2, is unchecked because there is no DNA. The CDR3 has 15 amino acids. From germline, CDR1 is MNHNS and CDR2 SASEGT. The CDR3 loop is CASRGLAGASYEQYF.

CDR3 region: CSVEIRTNYGYTF. The chain combines TRBV29-1 with TRBJ1-2. This CDR3 spans 13 amino acids. CDR1 and CDR2 from the germline V gene are SQVTM and ANQGSEA. Full variable domain (outside the CDR3, taken from reference TRBV29-1 and TRBJ1-2): SAVISQKPSRDICQRGTSLTIQCQVDSQVTMMFWYRQQPGQSLTLIATANQGSEATYESGFVIDKFPISRPNLTFSTLTVSNMSPEDSSIYLCSVEIRTNYGYTFGSGTRLTVV.

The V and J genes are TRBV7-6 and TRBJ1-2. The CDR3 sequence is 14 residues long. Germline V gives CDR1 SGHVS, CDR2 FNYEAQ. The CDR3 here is CASSLSVANYGYTF.

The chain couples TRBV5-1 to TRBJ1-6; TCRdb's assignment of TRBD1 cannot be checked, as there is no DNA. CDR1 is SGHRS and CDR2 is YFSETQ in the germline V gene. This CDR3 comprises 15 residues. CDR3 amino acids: CASSLAVDSNSPLHF.

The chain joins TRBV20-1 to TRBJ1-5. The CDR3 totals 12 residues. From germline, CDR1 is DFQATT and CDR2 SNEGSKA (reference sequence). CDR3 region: CSARQGYQPQHF.

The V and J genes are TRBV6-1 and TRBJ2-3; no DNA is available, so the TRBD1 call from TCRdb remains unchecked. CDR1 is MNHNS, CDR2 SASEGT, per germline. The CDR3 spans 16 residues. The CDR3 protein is CASSEYGGATTDTQYF.

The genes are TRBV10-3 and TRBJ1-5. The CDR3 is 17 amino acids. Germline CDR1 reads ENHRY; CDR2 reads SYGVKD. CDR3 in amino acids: CAITVEWPTGSNQPQHF.

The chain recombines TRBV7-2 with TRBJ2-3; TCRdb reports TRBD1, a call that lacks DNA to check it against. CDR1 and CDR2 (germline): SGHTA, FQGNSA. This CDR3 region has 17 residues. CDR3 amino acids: CASSLSGGGGQRIRDYF. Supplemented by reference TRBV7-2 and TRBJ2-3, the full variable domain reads GAGVSQSPSNKVTEKGKDVELRCDPISGHTALYWYRQSLGQGLEFLIYFQGNSAPDKSGLPSDRFSAERTGGSVSTLTIQRTQQEDSAVYLCASSLSGGGGQRIRDYFGPGTRLTVL.

This CDR3 reads CSARRMGLDNTDTQYF. The genes are TRBV20-1 and TRBJ2-3; checking the TCRdb D call of TRBD2 is not possible without DNA. The V gene's germline CDR1 is DFQATT and CDR2 SNEGSKA (reference sequence). The CDR3 consists of 16 residues.

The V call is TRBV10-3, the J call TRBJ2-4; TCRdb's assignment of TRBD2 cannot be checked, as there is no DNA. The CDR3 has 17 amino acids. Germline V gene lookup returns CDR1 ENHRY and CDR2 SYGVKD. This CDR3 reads CAISASGSEVAKNIQYF.

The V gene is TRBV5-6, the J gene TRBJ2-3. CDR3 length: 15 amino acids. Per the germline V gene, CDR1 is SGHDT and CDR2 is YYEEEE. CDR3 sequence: CASSLDHVITDTQYF.

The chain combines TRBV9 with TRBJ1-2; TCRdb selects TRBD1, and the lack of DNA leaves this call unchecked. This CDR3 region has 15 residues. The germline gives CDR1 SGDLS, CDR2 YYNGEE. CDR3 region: CASSVHQDRPYGYTF.

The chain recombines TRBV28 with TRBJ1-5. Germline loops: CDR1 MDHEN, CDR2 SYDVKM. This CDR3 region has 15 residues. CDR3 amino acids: CASSGTIYSNQPQHF.

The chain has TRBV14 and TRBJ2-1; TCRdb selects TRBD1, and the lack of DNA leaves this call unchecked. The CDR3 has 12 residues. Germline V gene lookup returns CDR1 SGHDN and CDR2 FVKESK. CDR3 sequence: CASSPTRGGKFF.